Here is one T cell receptor (beta chain) with its context. Data came from immunoSEQ multiplex PCR; TCRdb stores just in-frame clones and leaves some out. The data hold tens of thousands of clones, with around 87% observed a single time. Sample time point: after dendritic cell vaccination, including at tumor progression/relapse. The sample is drawn from a study of glioma-infiltrating T cells after dendritic cell vaccination. Per germline, CDR1 SGHRS and CDR2 YFSETQ. This CDR3 has 15 residues. This receptor was taken from a human donor with glioblastoma. This specimen consisted of blood, obtained after dendritic cell vaccination. The chain couples TRBV5-1 to TRBJ2-5, with TRBD2 matching 10 bases. The J call is uncertain, as TRBJ2-7 better fits the DNA end. The CDR3 protein is CASSKTSGDRYEQYF. In DNA, the CDR3 is TGCGCCAGCAGCAAAACTAGCGGGGATAGATACGAGCAGTACTTC.